The present TCR beta chain was sequenced within a study of OX40 agonist ivuxolimab in advanced cancers. About the study: With ivuxolimab, an agonistic anti-OX40 (CD134) antibody, patients were treated. Each dose-escalation patient presented with hepatocellular carcinoma, melanoma, renal cell or head and neck cancer.

CDR1 and CDR2 from the germline V gene are MRHNA and SNTAGT. The CDR3 loop spans 15 amino acids. Trimming took 6 bases from V and 4 from J; bases not matched to a gene: 7. TCRdb's copy holds only in-frame clones and misses some; the assay was immunoSEQ multiplex PCR. The table shows almost 70,000 clones, with around 91% occurring only once. The sample holds one count of this clone. Antigen specificity is unknown. Study-level findings and limits: Dose levels from 0.1 to 3.0 mg/kg saw CD4+ and CD8+ blood T cells expand clonally by week 6. Expanded clones were, on average, more numerous in CD8+ T cells than in CD4+.

The sequencing here drew on CD4+ or CD8+ T cells sorted from blood, taken in a trial of the OX40 agonist ivuxolimab. The V and J genes are TRBV6-4 and TRBJ2-1; 9 bases align to TRBD2. The clonotype comes from an adult with an advanced solid tumor such as melanoma, head and neck, liver or kidney cancer. CDR3 loop: CASSSSGRGYNEQFF. CDR3 DNA sequence: TGTGCCAGCAGCAGTAGCGGGAGAGGGTACAATGAGCAGTTCTTC.